The 9 T cell receptor beta chains below come from one sample, sequenced in a study of blood T cell repertoires in COVID-19. TCRdb keeps only in-frame clones here, not all; method: immunoSEQ multiplex PCR. The sample lists some 150,000 clones, approximately 87% occurring once. Sequenced: peripheral blood. The source is a woman in her forties with acute or convalescent COVID-19.

The chain is built from TRBV3-1 (or the pseudogene TRBV3-2) and TRBJ1-6; the match to TRBD1 covers 7 bases. The CDR3 length is 14 residues. Germline V gene data show CDR1 as LGHDT and CDR2 as YNNKEL (reference sequence). With 2 bases clipped from V and 10 bases from J, the junction kept 5 bases outside the gene matches. CDR3 DNA: TGTGCCAGCAGCCAAATGGAGGGGGCCTCACCCCTCCACTTT. Translation gives CASSQMEGASPLHF.

V and J are TRBV30 and TRBJ1-1; D unresolved. The ends were cut back, 0 bases at V and 10 bases at J, with 12 bases in the middle. The CDR3 runs 12 residues. The V gene's germline CDR1 is GTSNPN and CDR2 SVGIG (reference sequence). CDR3 residues: CAWSVFVPVAFF. CDR3 in DNA: TGTGCCTGGAGTGTATTTGTTCCGGTAGCTTTCTTT.

The table lists this clone with a count of one. Other nucleotide sequences from this sample produce the same CDR3. V gene TRBV6-6 combines with J gene TRBJ1-3; 9 bases match TRBD1. The germline V gene has CDR1 MNHNY and CDR2 SVGAGI (reference sequence). The V segment lost 5 bases and the J segment 1 base; nucleotides outside the gene matches: 3. The CDR3 covers 15 residues. This CDR3 reads CASSQGQGSGNTIYF. CDR3 sequence (DNA): TGTGCCAGCAGTCAAGGACAGGGGTCTGGAAACACCATATATTTT.

The V and J genes are TRBV10-3 and TRBJ1-4; D might be TRBD1 (6 bases). Trimming pared 4 bases from V and 5 bases from J, leaving 8 bases between. The CDR3 sequence is 13 residues long. Germline CDR1 ENHRY, CDR2 SYGVKD. CDR3 amino acids: CAISVGQNEKLFF. CDR3 coding DNA: TGTGCCATCAGTGTCGGACAGAATGAAAAACTGTTTTTT.

The V and J genes are TRBV2 and TRBJ2-2; D perhaps matches TRBD1 (5 bases). Germline CDR1 reads SNHLY; CDR2 reads FYNNEI. CDR3 length equals 14 residues. Trimming left V 4 bases short and J 0 bases short, with 6 bases between. Here the CDR3 reads CASSGTPNTGELFF. The CDR3 nucleotides read TGTGCCAGCAGTGGGACACCGAACACCGGGGAGCTGTTTTTT.

Only a few counts were recorded for this clone. The chain couples TRBV6-5 to TRBJ2-2, with D possibly matching TRBD1 (5 bases). The V and J ends lost 6 bases and 13 bases respectively, with 15 bases between them. The germline V gene encodes CDR1 MNHEY and CDR2 SVGAGI. The length of the CDR3 is 12 residues. The CDR3 DNA follows: TGTGCCAGCAGCTTTGCACAGGCTCGGCTGTTTTTT. Translating it yields CASSFAQARLFF.

The rearrangement uses TRBV5-6 and TRBJ2-7; the D gene is possibly TRBD1 (6 bases). The CDR3 extends over 13 amino acids. Between the trimmed V and J ends, which lost 6 bases and 4 bases, there was a span of 14 bases. CDR1 SGHDT and CDR2 YYEEEE come from the germline V gene. This CDR3 reads CASTAWGLYEQYF. The CDR3 nucleotides read TGTGCCAGCACCGCTTGGGGGCTTTACGAGCAGTACTTC.

The chain is built from TRBV6-5 and TRBJ2-1, with 10 bases lining up with TRBD2. Per the germline V gene, CDR1 is MNHEY and CDR2 is SVGAGI. The CDR3 is made up of 15 amino acids. V trimming: 4 bases; J trimming: 5 bases; junction bases outside the gene matches: 5. The CDR3 reads CASSSPAGGNNEQFF. The CDR3 nucleotides are TGTGCCAGCAGTTCCCCAGCGGGAGGGAACAATGAGCAGTTCTTC.

The chain has TRBV7-6 and TRBJ1-1; D gene uncertain. The ends were cut back, 5 bases at V and 4 bases at J, with 11 bases in the middle. Germline V gene data show CDR1 as SGHVS and CDR2 as FNYEAQ. There are 13 residues in the CDR3. The CDR3 is CASSRRAGTEAFF. The CDR3 DNA sequence: TGTGCCAGCAGCCGACGGGCGGGCACTGAAGCTTTCTTT.